The clone carrying this TCR beta chain was seen a single time. This CDR3 comprises 16 residues. V was pared by 4 bases and J by 0 bases, with 15 bases between. Germline V gene data show CDR1 as SGDLS and CDR2 as YYNGEE. This specimen comes from a study of blood T cell repertoires in COVID-19. Overall study context: Samples taken during acute and convalescent COVID-19 were collected in the United States, Italy and Spain. Sample material is recorded as cDNA or gDNA derived from T cells, B-cell-depleted T cells, or PBMCs.

Produced via immunoSEQ multiplex PCR; TCRdb's table is partial and in-frame only. This sample has some 300,000 clones, with 90% found just once. The origin of this receptor is a woman in her 40s with COVID-19, enrolled during active disease. The sequenced sample was peripheral blood. The V and J genes are TRBV9 and TRBJ2-3; D is possibly TRBD2 (5 bases). CDR3 sequence reads: CASSSSFSDSTDTQYF. CDR3 in DNA: TGTGCCAGCAGCTCGTCTTTTAGCGATAGCACAGATACGCAGTATTTT.